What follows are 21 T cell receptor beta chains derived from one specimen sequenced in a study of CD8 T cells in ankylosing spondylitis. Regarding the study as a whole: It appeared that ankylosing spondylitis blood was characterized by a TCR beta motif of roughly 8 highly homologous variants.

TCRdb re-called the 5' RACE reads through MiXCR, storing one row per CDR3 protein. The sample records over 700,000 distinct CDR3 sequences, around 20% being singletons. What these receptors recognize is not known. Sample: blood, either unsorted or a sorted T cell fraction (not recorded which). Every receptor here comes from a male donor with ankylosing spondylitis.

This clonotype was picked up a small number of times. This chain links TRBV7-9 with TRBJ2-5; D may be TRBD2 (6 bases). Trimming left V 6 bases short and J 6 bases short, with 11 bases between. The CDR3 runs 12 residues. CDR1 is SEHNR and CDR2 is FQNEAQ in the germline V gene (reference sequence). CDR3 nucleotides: TGTGCCAGCAGTTCTAGCGTGCAGACCCAGTACTTC. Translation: CASSSSVQTQYF.

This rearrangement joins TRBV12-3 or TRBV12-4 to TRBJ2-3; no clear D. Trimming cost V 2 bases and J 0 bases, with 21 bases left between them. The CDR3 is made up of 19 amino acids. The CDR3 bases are TGTGCCAGCAGTTTACGTTCTCGATGGGTCATGGGGAGCACAGATACGCAGTATTTT. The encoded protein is CASSLRSRWVMGSTDTQYF.

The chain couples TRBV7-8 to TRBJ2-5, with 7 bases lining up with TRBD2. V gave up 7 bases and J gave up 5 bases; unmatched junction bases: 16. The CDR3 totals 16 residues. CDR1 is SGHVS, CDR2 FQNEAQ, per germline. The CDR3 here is CASTQKRVTGGETQYF. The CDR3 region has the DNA TGTGCCAGCACCCAAAAGCGGGTGACCGGGGGGGAGACCCAGTACTTC.

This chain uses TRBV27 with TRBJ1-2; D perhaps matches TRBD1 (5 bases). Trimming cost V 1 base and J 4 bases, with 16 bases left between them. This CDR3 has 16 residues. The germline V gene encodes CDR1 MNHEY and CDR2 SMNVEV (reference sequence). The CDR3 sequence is CASSLWGGDGVYGYTF. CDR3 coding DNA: TGTGCCAGCAGTTTATGGGGGGGAGACGGCGTCTATGGCTACACCTTC.

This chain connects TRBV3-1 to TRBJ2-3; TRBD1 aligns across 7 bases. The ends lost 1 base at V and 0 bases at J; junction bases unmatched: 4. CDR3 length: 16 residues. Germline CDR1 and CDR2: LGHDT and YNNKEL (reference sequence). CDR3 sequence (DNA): TGTGCCAGCAGCCAAGGGGGGACAGCTAGCACAGATACGCAGTATTTT. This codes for CASSQGGTASTDTQYF.

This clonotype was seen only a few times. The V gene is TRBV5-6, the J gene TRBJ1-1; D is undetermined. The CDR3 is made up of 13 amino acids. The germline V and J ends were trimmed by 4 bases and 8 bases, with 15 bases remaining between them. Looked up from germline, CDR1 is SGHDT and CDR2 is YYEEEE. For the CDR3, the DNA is TGTGCCAGCAGCCCGAACCGCGGGAGGGAAGCTTTCTTT. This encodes CASSPNRGREAFF.

Here the CDR3 reads CASSETDRNTEAFF. Written as DNA, the CDR3 is TGTGCCAGCAGTGAGACCGACCGGAACACTGAAGCTTTCTTT. The chain carries TRBV6-1 and TRBJ1-1; D remains ambiguous. The CDR3 has 14 residues. V lost 3 bases, J lost 1 base, and 9 bases lay in between. Looked up from germline, CDR1 is MNHNS and CDR2 is SASEGT.

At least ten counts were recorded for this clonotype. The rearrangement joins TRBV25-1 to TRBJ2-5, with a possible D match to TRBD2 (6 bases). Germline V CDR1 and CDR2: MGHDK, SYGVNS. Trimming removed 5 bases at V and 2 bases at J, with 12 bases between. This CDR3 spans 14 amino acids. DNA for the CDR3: TGTGCCAGCAGTTACCCGGGAGCTCAAGAGACCCAGTACTTC. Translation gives CASSYPGAQETQYF.

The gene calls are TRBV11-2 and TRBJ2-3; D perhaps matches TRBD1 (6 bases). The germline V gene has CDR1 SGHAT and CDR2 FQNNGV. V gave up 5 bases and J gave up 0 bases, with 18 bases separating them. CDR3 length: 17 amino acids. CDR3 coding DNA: TGTGCCAGCAGCAAAGGGGGACAAGGGATTAGCACAGATACGCAGTATTTT. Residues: CASSKGGQGISTDTQYF.

CDR3 loop: CATSISRGRDTGTRIDEQYF. The CDR3 DNA reads as TGTGCCACCAGCATTTCCAGGGGTAGGGACACCGGGACTAGAATTGACGAGCAGTACTTC. V usage is TRBV15 and J usage is TRBJ2-7; 8 nucleotides agree with TRBD2. CDR1 LNHNV and CDR2 YYDKDF come from the germline V gene (reference sequence). V gave up 4 bases and J gave up 5 bases; unmatched junction bases: 25. CDR3 size: 20 residues.

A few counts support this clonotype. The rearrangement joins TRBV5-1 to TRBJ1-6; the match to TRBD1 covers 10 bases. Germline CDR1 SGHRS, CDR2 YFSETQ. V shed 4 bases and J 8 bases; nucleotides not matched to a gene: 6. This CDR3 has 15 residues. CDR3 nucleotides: TGCGCCAGCAGCCACCGACAGGGGGCTGATTCACCCCTCCACTTT. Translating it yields CASSHRQGADSPLHF.

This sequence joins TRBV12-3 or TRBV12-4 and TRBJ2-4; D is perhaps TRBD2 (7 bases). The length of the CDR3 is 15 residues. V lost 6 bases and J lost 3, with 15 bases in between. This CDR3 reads CASSLGGVNKNIQYF. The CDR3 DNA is TGTGCCAGCAGCCTAGGGGGGGTAAACAAAAACATTCAGTACTTC.

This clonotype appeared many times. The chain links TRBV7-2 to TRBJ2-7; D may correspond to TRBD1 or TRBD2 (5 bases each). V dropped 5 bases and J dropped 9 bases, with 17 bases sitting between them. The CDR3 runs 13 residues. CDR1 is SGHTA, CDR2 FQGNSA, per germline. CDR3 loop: CASSPGHFGGQYF. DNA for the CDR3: TGTGCCAGCAGCCCTGGACACTTTGGGGGGCAGTACTTC.

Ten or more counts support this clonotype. CDR3 nucleotides: TGTGCCTGGACAGGGTCCGGGGAGCTGTTTTTT. Amino acid sequence: CAWTGSGELFF. This sequence joins TRBV30 and TRBJ2-2; the D gene is possibly TRBD1 (5 bases). V dropped 4 bases and J dropped 6 bases, with 6 bases sitting between them. CDR1 is GTSNPN, CDR2 SVGIG, per germline (reference sequence). CDR3 length: 11 amino acids.

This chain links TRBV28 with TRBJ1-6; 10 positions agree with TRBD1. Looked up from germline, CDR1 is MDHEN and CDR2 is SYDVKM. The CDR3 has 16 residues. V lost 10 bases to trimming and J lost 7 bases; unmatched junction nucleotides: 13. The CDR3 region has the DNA TGTGCCACCGGGGGCCGTCCGGGACAGGGGAATTCACCCCTCCACTTT. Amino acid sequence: CATGGRPGQGNSPLHF.

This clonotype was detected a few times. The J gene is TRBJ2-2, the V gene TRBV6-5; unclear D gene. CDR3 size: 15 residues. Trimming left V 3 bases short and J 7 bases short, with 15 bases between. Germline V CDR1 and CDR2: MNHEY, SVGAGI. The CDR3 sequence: CASSYRQANVGELFF. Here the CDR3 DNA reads TGTGCCAGCAGTTATCGGCAGGCCAACGTCGGGGAGCTGTTTTTT.

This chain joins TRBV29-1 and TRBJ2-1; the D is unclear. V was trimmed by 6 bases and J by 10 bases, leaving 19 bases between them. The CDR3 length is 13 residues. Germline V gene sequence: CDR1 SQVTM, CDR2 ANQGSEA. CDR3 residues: CSVLELSVGEQFF. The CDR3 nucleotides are TGCAGCGTCTTGGAACTTTCTGTAGGGGAGCAGTTCTTC.

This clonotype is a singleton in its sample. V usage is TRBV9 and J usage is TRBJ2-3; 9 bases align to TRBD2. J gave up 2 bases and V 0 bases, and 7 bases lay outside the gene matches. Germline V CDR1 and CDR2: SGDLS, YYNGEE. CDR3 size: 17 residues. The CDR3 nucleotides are TGTGCCAGCAGCGTAGTTGGTAGCGGGAGATCCACAGATACGCAGTATTTT. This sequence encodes CASSVVGSGRSTDTQYF.

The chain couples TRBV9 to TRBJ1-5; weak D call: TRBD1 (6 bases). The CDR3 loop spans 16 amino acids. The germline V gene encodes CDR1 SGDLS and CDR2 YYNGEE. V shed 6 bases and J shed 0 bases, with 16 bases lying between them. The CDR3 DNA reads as TGTGCCAGCAAGCGAGGAGACAGGCCTAGCAATCAGCCCCAGCATTTT. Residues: CASKRGDRPSNQPQHF.

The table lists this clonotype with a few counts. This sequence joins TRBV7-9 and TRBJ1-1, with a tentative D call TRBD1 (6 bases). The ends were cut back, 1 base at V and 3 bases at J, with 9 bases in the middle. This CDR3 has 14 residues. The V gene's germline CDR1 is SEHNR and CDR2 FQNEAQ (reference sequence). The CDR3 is CASSLGGAYTEAFF. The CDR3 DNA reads TGTGCCAGCAGCTTAGGGGGGGCCTACACTGAAGCTTTCTTT.

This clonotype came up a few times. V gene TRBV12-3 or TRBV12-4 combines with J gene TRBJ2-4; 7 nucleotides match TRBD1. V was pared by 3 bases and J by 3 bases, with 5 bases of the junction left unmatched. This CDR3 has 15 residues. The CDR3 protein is CASSFLYRGKNIQYF. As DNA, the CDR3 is TGTGCCAGCAGTTTCCTTTACAGGGGCAAAAACATTCAGTACTTC.